This T cell receptor beta chain was identified in a study of T cell responses to AZD1222 COVID-19 vaccine. Study-level points and caveats: Donors, mostly white British, included more females; clonal diversity was possibly underestimated. Repertoires were collected only later (after the peak T cell response had occurred). Nearly half of unique spike-specific TCRs reportedly avoided B.1.351 and B.1.1.7 mutated regions.

Here immunoSEQ multiplex PCR was the method, and the copy in TCRdb shows in-frame clones only, minus some. The table records 150,000 to 200,000 clones, 92% of them present only once. Trimming at V came to 5 bases and at J to 5 bases, leaving 6 bases not matched to a gene. CDR1 and CDR2 (germline): SGDLS, YYNGEE. This CDR3 is 14 amino acids long. This clone was seen only once. What it recognizes is unknown. The gene calls are TRBV9 and TRBJ2-2; 7 bases map to TRBD2. The starting material was peripheral blood, obtained on day 0 of AZD1222 vaccination. This clonotype was obtained from an adult in good health. CDR3 residues: CASRGSGGTGELFF. The CDR3 DNA follows: TGTGCCAGCAGAGGTTCCGGGGGGACCGGGGAGCTGTTTTTT.